The 10 T cell receptor beta chains given below trace back to one sample, sequenced in a study of T cell clonotyping in hematopoietic cell transplantation. This table comes from immunoSEQ multiplex PCR, and its TCRdb copy is limited to in-frame clones, with some not included. The sample includes 9,100 or so clones, approximately 88% of them seen just once. Material: peripheral blood mononuclear cells, obtained at the time of graft-versus-host disease after allogeneic stem cell transplant. These receptors all come from a male patient aged 55 to 69 who had an allogeneic stem cell transplant from a related donor, so the T cells may come from the graft donor. Some clones in this sample may be carry-over from other donors' samples.

CDR3 amino acids: CATVAEYTEAFF. In nucleotides, the CDR3 is TGCGCCACCGTAGCGGAGTACACTGAAGCTTTCTTT. The V and J genes are TRBV5-1 and TRBJ1-1; D uncertain. Looked up from germline, CDR1 is SGHRS and CDR2 is YFSETQ. The V end was cut by 9 bases, the J end by 3 bases, with 12 bases between. The CDR3 contains 12 residues.

This clone has a handful of counts. V gene TRBV2 combines with J gene TRBJ1-2; unclear D gene. Trimming took 2 bases from V and 2 from J, leaving 6 bases between them. This CDR3 has 13 amino acids. In germline, CDR1 is SNHLY, CDR2 FYNNEI. CDR3 in amino acids: CASSETGNYGYTF. The CDR3 DNA sequence: TGTGCCAGCAGTGAAACGGGAAACTATGGCTACACCTTC.

Written as DNA, the CDR3 is TGTGCCACCAGGACAGGGGGATATGTGAACACTGAAGCTTTCTTT. Translated: CATRTGGYVNTEAFF. The chain links TRBV28 to TRBJ1-1, with TRBD1 identical over 10 bases. Germline assignment: CDR1 MDHEN and CDR2 SYDVKM. With 10 bases clipped from V and 0 bases from J, the junction kept 8 bases outside the gene matches. CDR3 length: 15 amino acids. Full variable domain (outside the CDR3, taken from reference TRBV28 and TRBJ1-1): DVKVTQSSRYLVKRTGEKVFLECVQDMDHENMFWYRQDPGLGLRLIYFSYDVKMKEKGDIPEGYSVSREKKERFSLILESASTNQTSMYLCATRTGGYVNTEAFFGQGTRLTVV.

The chain links TRBV28 to TRBJ2-5; 11 positions match TRBD2. Per germline, CDR1 MDHEN and CDR2 SYDVKM. The trim removed 6 bases at V and 5 bases at J, leaving 2 bases unmatched. The CDR3 is made up of 13 amino acids. The CDR3 region has the DNA TGTGCCAGCAGCGTAGCGGGGGGGGAGACCCAGTACTTC. Translating gives CASSVAGGETQYF.

V usage is TRBV7-6 and J usage is TRBJ2-5; 14 bases fit TRBD2. From germline, CDR1 is SGHVS and CDR2 FNYEAQ. The V gene end was trimmed by 5 bases and the J gene end by 4 bases; junction bases not matched to a gene: 3. The length of the CDR3 is 15 residues. CDR3 bases: TGTGCCAGCAGCCGACTAGCGGGGGGGGGAGAGACCCAGTACTTC. It yields the protein CASSRLAGGGETQYF.

The chain combines TRBV4-1 with TRBJ2-7, with D possibly being TRBD1 (6 bases). CDR3 length: 13 residues. Deletions cut 0 bases from V and 8 bases from J, with 11 bases between. The germline V gene has CDR1 MGHRA and CDR2 YSYEKL. The CDR3 loop reads CASSQDQGYQQYF. As DNA, the CDR3 is TGCGCCAGCAGCCAAGATCAGGGGTATCAGCAGTACTTC.

A single count supports this clone. J is TRBJ1-6 and V is TRBV9; no reliable D call. The CDR3 totals 12 residues. Trimming cost V 10 bases and J 9 bases, with 14 bases left between them. CDR1 is SGDLS and CDR2 is YYNGEE in the germline V gene. CDR3 coding DNA: TGTGCCGCTCTAAGGGTAGGTTCACCCCTCCACTTT. Its translation: CAALRVGSPLHF.

The genes are TRBV30 and TRBJ1-1, with D possibly TRBD1 on 6 matching bases. The germline CDR1 and CDR2 sequences are GTSNPN and SVGIG (reference sequence). The CDR3 length is 14 residues. Trimming shortened V by 1 base and J by 1 base, and 10 bases separated the two germline ends. CDR3 nucleotides: TGTGCCTGGAGTGGCAGGGGACAGAACACTGAAGCTTTCTTT. This gives the protein CAWSGRGQNTEAFF.

The table lists this clone with a count of one. The DNA for the CDR3 is TGTGCCAGCAGCCCACTAGCGGGGGGATCCACCGGGGAGCTGTTTTTT. Residues: CASSPLAGGSTGELFF. The chain employs TRBV4-2 and TRBJ2-2, with 12 bases aligning to TRBD2. The CDR3 is 16 amino acids. Trimming removed 4 bases from V and 4 bases from J; junction bases left unmatched: 4. Germline V CDR1 and CDR2: LGHNA, YNFKEQ.

The chain links TRBV2 to TRBJ1-5, with D possibly matching TRBD1 (5 bases). CDR1 is SNHLY and CDR2 is FYNNEI in the germline V gene. V lost 6 bases and J 0 bases, leaving 12 bases between the germline ends. The CDR3 covers 15 residues. CDR3 nucleotides: TGTGCCAGCAGAGAGGGGTACGGTAGCAATCAGCCCCAGCATTTT. It translates to CASREGYGSNQPQHF. The full variable domain, rest sourced from reference TRBV2 and TRBJ1-5, is EPEVTQTPSHQVTQMGQEVILRCVPISNHLYFYWYRQILGQKVEFLVSFYNNEISEKSEIFDDQFSVERPDGSNFTLKIRSTKLEDSAMYFCASREGYGSNQPQHFGDGTRLSIL.